These 2 T cell receptor delta chains originate from one sample sequenced in a study of γδ T cells in repeated Plasmodium falciparum infection. Vgamma9/Vdelta2+ and Vdelta2-negative gammadelta T cells were flow-sorted from PBMC for bulk sequencing. TCRdb reanalysed the multiplex PCR reads via CATT. This table has 45,000 to 50,000 delta-chain clones, roughly 1.6% appearing once. The sample comprised gamma-delta T cells from blood. These receptors were collected from a pool of human donors (malaria-infected and uninfected, not separated).

Points on this clone: A single base is all that separates this from a far larger clone, so a read error is likely. The sample has other DNA sequences that encode this CDR3 too. The chain recombines TRDV1 with TRDJ1; the match to TRDD3 covers 8 bases. The J gene, left out of TCRdb, was set here by checking the DNA against germline. The CDR3 is made up of 21 amino acids. CDR1 is TSWWSYY, CDR2 QGS, per germline. Germline trimming cut 4 bases from V and 0 bases from J; bases unmatched to any gene: 22. The CDR3 region is CALGGPTGTGGSLSYTDKLIF. Here the CDR3 DNA reads TGTGCTCTTGGGGGGCCTACGGGTACTGGGGGGTCACTCTCTTACACCGATAAACTCATCTTT.

In this sample, this clone turned up many times. The TCRdb protein, from a much larger clone, departs from this DNA's translation at residue 3, likely by read error; the protein shown derives from the DNA. This sequence joins TRDV1 and TRDJ1; D may be TRDD2 (6 bases). Germline V CDR1 and CDR2: TSWWSYY, QGS. CDR3 length: 18 residues. CDR3 nucleotides: TGTGCTATTGGGAATTGGCCTTCCCACCCCCTTAACACCGATAAACTCATCTTT. Translated: CAIGNWPSHPLNTDKLIF.